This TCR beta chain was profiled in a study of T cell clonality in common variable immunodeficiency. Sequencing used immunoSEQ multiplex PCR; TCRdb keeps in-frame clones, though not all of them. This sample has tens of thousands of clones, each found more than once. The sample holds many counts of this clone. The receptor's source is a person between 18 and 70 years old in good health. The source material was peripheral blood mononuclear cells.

CDR3 residues: CASSILRQGINEQFF. The sequenced CDR3 bases are TGTGCCAGCAGCATCCTCCGACAGGGGATTAATGAG. V and J are TRBV11-2 and TRBJ2-1; 8 bases line up with TRBD1. The CDR3 goes on 3 residues after the read ends, and that part is filled in from the germline J gene. The CDR3 covers 15 residues. Germline trimming cut 5 bases from V and 7 bases from J; bases unmatched to any gene: 10. Germline CDR1 SGHAT, CDR2 FQNNGV.